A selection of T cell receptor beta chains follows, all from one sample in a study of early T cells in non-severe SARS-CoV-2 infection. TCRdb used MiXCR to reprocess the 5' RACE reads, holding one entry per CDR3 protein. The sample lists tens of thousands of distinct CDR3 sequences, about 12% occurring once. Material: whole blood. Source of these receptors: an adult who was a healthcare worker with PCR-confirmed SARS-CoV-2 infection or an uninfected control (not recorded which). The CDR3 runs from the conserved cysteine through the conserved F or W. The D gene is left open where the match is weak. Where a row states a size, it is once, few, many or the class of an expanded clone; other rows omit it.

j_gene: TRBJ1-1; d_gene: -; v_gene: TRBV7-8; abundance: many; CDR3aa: CASRPSTLGDIMNTEAFF; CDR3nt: TGTGCCAGCAGACCTTCTACACTCGGGGACATCATGAACACTGAAGCTTTCTTT
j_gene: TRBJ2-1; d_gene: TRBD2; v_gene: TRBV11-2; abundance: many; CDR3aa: CASSRGVTGGSWNEQFF; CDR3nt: TGTGCCAGCAGCCGCGGCGTTACGGGAGGATCCTGGAATGAGCAGTTCTTC
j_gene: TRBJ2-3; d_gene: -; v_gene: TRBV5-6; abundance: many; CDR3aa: CASSPGGDTQYF; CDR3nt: TGTGCCAGCAGTCCTGGAGGGGATACGCAGTATTTT
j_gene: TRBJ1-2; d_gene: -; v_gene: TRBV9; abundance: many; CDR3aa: CASPPARGWHGYTF; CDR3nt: TGTGCCAGCCCCCCGGCTAGGGGGTGGCATGGCTACACCTTC
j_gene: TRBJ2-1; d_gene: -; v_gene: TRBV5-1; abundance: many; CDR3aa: CASTQIPGQVWQFF; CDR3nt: TGCGCCAGCACCCAGATTCCGGGGCAGGTTTGGCAGTTCTTC
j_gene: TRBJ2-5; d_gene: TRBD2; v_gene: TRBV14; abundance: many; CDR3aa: CASSQEVAGGETQYF; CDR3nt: TGTGCCAGCAGCCAAGAGGTAGCGGGGGGAGAGACCCAGTACTTC
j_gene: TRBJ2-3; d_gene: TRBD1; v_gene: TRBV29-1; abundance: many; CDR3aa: CSARDRASTDTQYF; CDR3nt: TGCAGCGCCAGGGACAGGGCCAGCACAGATACGCAGTATTTT
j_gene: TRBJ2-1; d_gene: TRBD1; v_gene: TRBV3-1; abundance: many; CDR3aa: CASSPSTGGAEQFF; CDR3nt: TGTGCCAGCAGCCCATCAACAGGGGGTGCTGAGCAGTTCTTC
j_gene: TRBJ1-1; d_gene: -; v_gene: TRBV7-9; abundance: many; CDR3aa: CASSWSVNTEAFF; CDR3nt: TGTGCCAGCAGCTGGAGCGTGAACACTGAAGCTTTCTTT
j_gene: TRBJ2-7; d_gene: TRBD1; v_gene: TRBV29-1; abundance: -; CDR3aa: CSVEKGALEQYF; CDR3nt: TGCAGCGTTGAAAAGGGGGCGCTTGAGCAGTACTTC
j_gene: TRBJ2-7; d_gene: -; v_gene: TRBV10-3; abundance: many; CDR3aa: CAISEQGGYEQYF; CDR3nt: TGTGCCATCAGTGAGCAGGGTGGCTACGAGCAGTACTTC
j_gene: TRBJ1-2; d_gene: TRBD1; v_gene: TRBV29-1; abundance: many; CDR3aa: CSVGIDRGRDGYTF; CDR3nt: TGCAGCGTTGGGATAGACAGGGGACGGGATGGCTACACCTTC
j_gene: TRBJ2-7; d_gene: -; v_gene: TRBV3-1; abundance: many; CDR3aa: CASSQEMTPYEQYF; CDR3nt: TGTGCCAGCAGCCAAGAAATGACTCCCTACGAGCAGTACTTC
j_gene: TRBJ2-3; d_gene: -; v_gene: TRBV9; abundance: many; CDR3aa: CASSKGVGTDTQYF; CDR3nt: TGTGCCAGCAGCAAGGGGGTTGGCACAGATACGCAGTATTTT
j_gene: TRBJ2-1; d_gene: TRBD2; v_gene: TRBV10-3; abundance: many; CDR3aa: CAISEARTSLDEQFF; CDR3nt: TGTGCCATCAGTGAGGCGCGGACTAGCTTAGATGAGCAGTTCTTC
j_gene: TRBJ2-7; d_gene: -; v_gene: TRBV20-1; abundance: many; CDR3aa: CSARMSGTNSYEQYF; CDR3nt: TGCAGTGCTAGGATGTCCGGAACCAACTCCTACGAGCAGTACTTC
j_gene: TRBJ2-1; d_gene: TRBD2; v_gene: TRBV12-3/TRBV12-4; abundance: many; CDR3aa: CASRPPASGYTLNNEQFF; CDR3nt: TGTGCCAGCAGACCCCCTGCTAGCGGCTATACCCTGAACAATGAGCAGTTCTTC
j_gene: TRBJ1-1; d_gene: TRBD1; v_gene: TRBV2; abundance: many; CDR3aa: CASSTRPRTGSEAFF; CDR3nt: TGTGCCAGCAGTACCCGACCCCGGACAGGGTCTGAAGCTTTCTTT
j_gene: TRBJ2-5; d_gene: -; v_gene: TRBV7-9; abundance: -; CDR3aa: CASSLKMGWGAFHETQYF; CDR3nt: TGTGCCAGCAGCTTAAAAATGGGCTGGGGGGCGTTCCATGAGACCCAGTACTTC
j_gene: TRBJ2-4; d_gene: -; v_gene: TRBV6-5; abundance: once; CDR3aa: CASSYGDLAKNIQYF; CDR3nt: TGTGCCAGCAGTTACGGGGACCTAGCCAAAAACATTCAGTACTTC
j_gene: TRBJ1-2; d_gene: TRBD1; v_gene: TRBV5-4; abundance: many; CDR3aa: CASSLEGQGRGYTF; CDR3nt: TGTGCCAGCAGCTTGGAGGGACAGGGTCGAGGCTACACCTTC
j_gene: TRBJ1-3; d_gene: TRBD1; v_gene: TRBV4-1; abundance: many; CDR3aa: CASDHRQGIRGNTIYF; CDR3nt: TGCGCCAGCGACCATCGACAGGGGATCAGGGGAAACACCATATATTTT
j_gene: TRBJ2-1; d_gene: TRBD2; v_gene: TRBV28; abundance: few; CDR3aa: CASSLGLLAWNEQFF; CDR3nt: TGTGCCAGCAGTTTAGGTCTACTAGCGTGGAATGAGCAGTTCTTC
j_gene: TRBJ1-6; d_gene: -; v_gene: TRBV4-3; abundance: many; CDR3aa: CASSQDGRGYSPLHF; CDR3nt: TGCGCCAGCAGCCAAGATGGGAGGGGTTATTCACCCCTCCACTTT
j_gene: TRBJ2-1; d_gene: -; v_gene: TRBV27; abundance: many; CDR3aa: CASSSPNVHEQFF; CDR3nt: TGTGCCAGCAGTTCCCCGAACGTCCATGAGCAGTTCTTC
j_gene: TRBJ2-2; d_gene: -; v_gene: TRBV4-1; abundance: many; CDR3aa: CASSQESGFDGELFF; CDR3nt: TGCGCCAGCAGCCAAGAGAGCGGGTTCGACGGGGAGCTGTTTTTT
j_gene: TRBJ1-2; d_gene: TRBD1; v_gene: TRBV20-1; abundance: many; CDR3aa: CSARNPGQGNYGYTF; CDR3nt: TGCAGTGCTAGAAATCCGGGACAGGGTAATTATGGCTACACCTTC
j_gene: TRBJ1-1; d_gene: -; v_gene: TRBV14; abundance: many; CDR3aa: CASSLGQGWDTEAFF; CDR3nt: TGTGCCAGCAGCCTGGGTCAGGGGTGGGACACTGAAGCTTTCTTT
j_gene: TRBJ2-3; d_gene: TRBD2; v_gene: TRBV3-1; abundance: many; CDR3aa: CASSQNPAGSTQYF; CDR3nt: TGTGCCAGCAGCCAAAATCCAGCGGGAAGTACGCAGTATTTT
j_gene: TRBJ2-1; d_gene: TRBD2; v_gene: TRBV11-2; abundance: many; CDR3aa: CASSTPRSGGEQFF; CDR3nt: TGTGCCAGCAGCACGCCCCGAAGCGGGGGAGAGCAGTTCTTC
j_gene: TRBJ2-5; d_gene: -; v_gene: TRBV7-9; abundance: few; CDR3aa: CASSSPAPGAGTWETQYF; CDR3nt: TGTGCCAGCAGTTCCCCAGCCCCAGGGGCCGGAACGTGGGAGACCCAGTACTTC
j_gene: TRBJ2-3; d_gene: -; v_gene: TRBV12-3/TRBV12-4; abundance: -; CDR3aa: CASSWDRRVGDTQYF; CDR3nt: TGTGCCAGCAGCTGGGACCGGAGGGTGGGAGATACGCAGTATTTT
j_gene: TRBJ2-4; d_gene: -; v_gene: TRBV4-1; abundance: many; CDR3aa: CASSQDGGGVTLAKNIQYF; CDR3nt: TGCGCCAGCAGCCAAGATGGAGGGGGAGTTACTTTAGCCAAAAACATTCAGTACTTC
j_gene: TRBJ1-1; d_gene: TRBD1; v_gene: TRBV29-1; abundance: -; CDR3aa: CSVYRGPAEAFF; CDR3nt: TGCAGCGTCTACAGGGGTCCCGCTGAAGCTTTCTTT
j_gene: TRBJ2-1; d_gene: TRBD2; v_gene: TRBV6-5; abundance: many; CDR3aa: CASSHPNPAGITNEQFF; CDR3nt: TGTGCCAGCAGTCACCCGAATCCAGCGGGAATAACCAATGAGCAGTTCTTC
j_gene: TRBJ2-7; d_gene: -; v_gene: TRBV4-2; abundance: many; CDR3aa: CASSQETGASYEQYF; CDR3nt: TGTGCCAGCAGCCAAGAAACGGGGGCAAGCTACGAGCAGTACTTC
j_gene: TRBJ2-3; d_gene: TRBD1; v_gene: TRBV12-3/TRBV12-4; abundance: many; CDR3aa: CASSHSDREGTQYF; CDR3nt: TGTGCCAGCAGCCACAGTGACAGGGAAGGTACGCAGTATTTT
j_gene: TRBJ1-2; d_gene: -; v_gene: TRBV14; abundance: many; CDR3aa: CASSRGATNYGYTF; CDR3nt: TGTGCCAGCAGCCGGGGAGCGACTAACTATGGCTACACCTTC
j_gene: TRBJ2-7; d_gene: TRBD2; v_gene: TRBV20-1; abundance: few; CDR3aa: CSAAMTSGVYEQYF; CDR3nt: TGCAGTGCTGCCATGACTAGCGGAGTCTACGAGCAGTACTTC
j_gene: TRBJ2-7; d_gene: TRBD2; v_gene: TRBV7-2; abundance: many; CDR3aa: CASSLWSGTSGYEQYF; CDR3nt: TGTGCCAGCAGCTTATGGTCCGGGACTAGCGGCTACGAGCAGTACTTC
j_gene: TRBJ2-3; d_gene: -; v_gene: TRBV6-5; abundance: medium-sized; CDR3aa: CASSTGEATDTQYF; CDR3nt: TGTGCCAGCAGCACAGGGGAGGCAACAGATACGCAGTATTTT
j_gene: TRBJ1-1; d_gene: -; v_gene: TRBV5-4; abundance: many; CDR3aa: CASSLLVGRVSTEAFF; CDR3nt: TGTGCCAGCAGCTTGTTGGTCGGCAGGGTGAGCACTGAAGCTTTCTTT
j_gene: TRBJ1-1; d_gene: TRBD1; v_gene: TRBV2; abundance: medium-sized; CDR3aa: CASRPAGTGNTEAFF; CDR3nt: TGTGCCAGCAGGCCTGCCGGGACAGGGAACACTGAAGCTTTCTTT
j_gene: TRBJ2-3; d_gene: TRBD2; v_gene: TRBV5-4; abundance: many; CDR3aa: CASSGPGLAFTDTQYF; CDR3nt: TGTGCCAGCAGCGGACCGGGACTAGCGTTCACAGATACGCAGTATTTT
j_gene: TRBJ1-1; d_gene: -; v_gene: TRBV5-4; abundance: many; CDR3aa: CASSLWGAVEAFF; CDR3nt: TGTGCCAGCAGCTTGTGGGGGGCGGTTGAAGCTTTCTTT
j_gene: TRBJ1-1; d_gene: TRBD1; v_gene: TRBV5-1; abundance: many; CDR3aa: CASSLGGQGPEAFF; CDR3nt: TGCGCCAGCAGCTTGGGAGGACAGGGCCCTGAAGCTTTCTTT
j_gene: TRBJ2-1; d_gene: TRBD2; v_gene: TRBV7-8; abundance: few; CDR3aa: CASSLQGREGAFF; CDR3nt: TGTGCCAGCAGCTTACAAGGGCGGGAGGGAGCGTTCTTC
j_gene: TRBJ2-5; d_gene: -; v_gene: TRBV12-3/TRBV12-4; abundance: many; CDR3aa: CASSLGGGGKTQYF; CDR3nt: TGTGCCAGCAGTTTGGGCGGCGGCGGGAAGACCCAGTACTTC
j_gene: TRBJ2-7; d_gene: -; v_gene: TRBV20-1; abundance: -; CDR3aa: CSARATSLGEQYF; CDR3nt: TGCAGTGCTAGAGCTACTAGTCTAGGCGAGCAGTACTTC
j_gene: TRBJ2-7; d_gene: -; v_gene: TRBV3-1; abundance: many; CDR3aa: CASSKDRPYEQYF; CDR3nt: TGTGCCAGCAGCAAGGACAGACCCTACGAGCAGTACTTC
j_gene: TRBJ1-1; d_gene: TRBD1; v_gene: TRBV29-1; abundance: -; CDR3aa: CSVDGTGASMNTEAFF; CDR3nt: TGCAGCGTTGACGGAACAGGGGCCTCTATGAACACTGAAGCTTTCTTT
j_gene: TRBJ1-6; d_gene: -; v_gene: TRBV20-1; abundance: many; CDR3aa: CSARAPPGHLMTPLHF; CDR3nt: TGCAGTGCTAGAGCCCCTCCAGGACACCTTATGACACCCCTCCACTTT
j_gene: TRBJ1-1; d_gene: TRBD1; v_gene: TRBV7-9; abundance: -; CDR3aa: CASIPQGGTEAFF; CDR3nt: TGTGCCAGCATCCCCCAGGGGGGCACTGAAGCTTTCTTT
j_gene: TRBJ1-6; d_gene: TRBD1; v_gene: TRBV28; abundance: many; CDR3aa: CASSSSTGKYSPLHF; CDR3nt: TGTGCCAGCAGTTCCTCGACAGGGAAGTACTCACCCCTCCACTTT
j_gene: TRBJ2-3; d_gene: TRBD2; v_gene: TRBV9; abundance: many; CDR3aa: CASSGTSGISSTDTQYF; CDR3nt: TGTGCCAGCAGCGGGACTAGCGGCATCTCTAGCACAGATACGCAGTATTTT
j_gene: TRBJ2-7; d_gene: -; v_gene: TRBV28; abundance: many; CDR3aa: CASSSSVRLGHYEQYF; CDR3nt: TGTGCCAGCAGTTCCTCGGTAAGGCTAGGACACTACGAGCAGTACTTC
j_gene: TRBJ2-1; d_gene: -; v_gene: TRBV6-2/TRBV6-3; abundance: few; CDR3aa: CASTSRRDRATSGSYNEQFF; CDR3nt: TGTGCCAGCACCTCCCGAAGGGACAGGGCAACTAGCGGGTCATACAATGAGCAGTTCTTC